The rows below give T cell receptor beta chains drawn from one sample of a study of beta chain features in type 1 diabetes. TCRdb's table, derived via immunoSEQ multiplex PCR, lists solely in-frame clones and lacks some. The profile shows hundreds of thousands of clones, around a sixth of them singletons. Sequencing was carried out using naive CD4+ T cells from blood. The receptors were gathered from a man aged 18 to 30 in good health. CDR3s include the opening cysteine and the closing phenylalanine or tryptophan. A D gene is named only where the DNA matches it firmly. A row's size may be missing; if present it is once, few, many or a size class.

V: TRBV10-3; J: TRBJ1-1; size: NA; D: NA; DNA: TGTGCCATCGCTGTGAAAGCCATGAACACTGAAGCTTTCTTT; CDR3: CAIAVKAMNTEAFF
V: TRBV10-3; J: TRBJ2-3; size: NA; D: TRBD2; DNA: TGTGCCATCAGTGAGTTCGGTAGCGGGAGTTTAGATACGCAGTATTTT; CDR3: CAISEFGSGSLDTQYF
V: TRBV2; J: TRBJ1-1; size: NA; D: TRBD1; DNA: TGTGCCAGCAGTTACAGGGGGGCGAACACTGAAGCTTTCTTT; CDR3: CASSYRGANTEAFF
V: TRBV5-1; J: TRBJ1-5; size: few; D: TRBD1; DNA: TGCGCCAGCAGCTTGTGGACAGGGGGCAATCAGCCCCAGCATTTT; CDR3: CASSLWTGGNQPQHF
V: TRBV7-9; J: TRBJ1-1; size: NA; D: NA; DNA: TGTGCCAGCAGCTTAACGACAGGCCTGAACACTGAAGCTTTCTTT; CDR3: CASSLTTGLNTEAFF
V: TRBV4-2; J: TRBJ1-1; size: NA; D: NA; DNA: TGTGCCAGCAGCCAAGATCAGCAGAACACTGAAGCTTTCTTT; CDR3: CASSQDQQNTEAFF
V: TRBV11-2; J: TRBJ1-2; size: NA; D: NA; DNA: TGTGCCAGCAGCTTAGCGGGGAACTATGGCTACACCTTC; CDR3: CASSLAGNYGYTF
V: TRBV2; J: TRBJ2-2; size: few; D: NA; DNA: TGTGCCAGCAGTGCCCAAACACCCGGGGAGCTGTTTTTT; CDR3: CASSAQTPGELFF
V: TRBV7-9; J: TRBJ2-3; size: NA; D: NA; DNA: TGTGCCAGCAGCCCCCACACAGATACGCAGTATTTT; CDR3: CASSPHTDTQYF
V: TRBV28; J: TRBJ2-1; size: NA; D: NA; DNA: TGTGCCAGCCCAGGAGGCAATGAGCAGTTCTTC; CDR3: CASPGGNEQFF
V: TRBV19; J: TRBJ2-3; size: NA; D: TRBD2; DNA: TGTGCGAGTTCAACTAGCGGGAAAGGAGATACGCAGTATTTT; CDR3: CASSTSGKGDTQYF
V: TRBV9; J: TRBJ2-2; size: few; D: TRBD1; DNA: TGTGCCAGCAGCACACTTCCCAGGGGGCGAGAGGCCGGGGAGCTGTTTTTT; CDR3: CASSTLPRGREAGELFF
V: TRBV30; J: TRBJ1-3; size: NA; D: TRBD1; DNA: TGTGCCTGGAGTGTTGGACAGGGGATCCCTGGAAACACCATATATTTT; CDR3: CAWSVGQGIPGNTIYF
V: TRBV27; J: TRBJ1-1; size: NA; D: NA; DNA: TGTGCCAGCAGTTTTGGGGGGAACACTGAAGCTTTCTTT; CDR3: CASSFGGNTEAFF
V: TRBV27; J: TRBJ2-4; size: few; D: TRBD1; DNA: TGTGCCAGCACCCATGGGGGACAGCACAAAAACATTCAGTACTTC; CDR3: CASTHGGQHKNIQYF
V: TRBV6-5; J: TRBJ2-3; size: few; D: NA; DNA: TGTGCCAGCAGTTACTCGCCCCCCACAGATACGCAGTATTTT; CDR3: CASSYSPPTDTQYF
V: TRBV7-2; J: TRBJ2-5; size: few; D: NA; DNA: TGTGCCAGCAGCTTATTCGGAGTCTTAGAGACCCAGTACTTC; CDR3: CASSLFGVLETQYF